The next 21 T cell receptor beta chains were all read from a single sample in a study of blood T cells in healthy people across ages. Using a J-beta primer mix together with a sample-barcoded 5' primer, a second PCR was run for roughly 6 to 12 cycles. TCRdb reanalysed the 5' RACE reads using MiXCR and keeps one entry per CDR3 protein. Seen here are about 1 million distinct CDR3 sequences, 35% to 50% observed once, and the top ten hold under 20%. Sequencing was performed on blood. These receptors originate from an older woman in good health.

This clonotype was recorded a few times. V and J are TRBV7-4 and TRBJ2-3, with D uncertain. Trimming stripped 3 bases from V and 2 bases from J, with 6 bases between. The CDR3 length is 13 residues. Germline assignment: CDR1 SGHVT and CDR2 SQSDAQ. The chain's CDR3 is CASSLWDTDTQYF. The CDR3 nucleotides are TGTGCCAGCAGCTTGTGGGACACAGATACGCAGTATTTT.

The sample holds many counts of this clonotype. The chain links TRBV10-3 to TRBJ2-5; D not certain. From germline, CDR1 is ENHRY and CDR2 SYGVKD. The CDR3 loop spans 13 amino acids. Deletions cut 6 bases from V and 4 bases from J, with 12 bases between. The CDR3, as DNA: TGTGCCATCAGCGGTATACCCGGAGAGACCCAGTACTTC. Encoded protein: CAISGIPGETQYF.

The CDR3 region is CASSPAPGGYGYTF. CDR3 nucleotide sequence: TGCGCCAGCAGCCCCGCCCCTGGGGGCTATGGCTACACCTTC. The chain couples TRBV5-1 to TRBJ1-2, with D possibly TRBD1 on 5 matching bases. V lost 4 bases and J 4 bases, leaving 14 bases between the germline ends. CDR3 length equals 14 residues. Germline V lookup: CDR1 SGHRS, CDR2 YFSETQ.

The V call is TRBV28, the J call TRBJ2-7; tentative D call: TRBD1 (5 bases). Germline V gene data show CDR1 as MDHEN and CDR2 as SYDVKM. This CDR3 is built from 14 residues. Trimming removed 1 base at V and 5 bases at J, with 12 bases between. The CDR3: CASSLSLSRDEQYF. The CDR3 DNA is TGTGCCAGCAGTTTATCTCTCTCCAGGGACGAGCAGTACTTC.

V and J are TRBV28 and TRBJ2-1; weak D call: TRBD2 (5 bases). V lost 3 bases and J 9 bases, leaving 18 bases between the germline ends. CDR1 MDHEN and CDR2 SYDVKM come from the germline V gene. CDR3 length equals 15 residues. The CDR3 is CASSFSSPLAAEQFF. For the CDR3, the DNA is TGTGCCAGCAGTTTCTCTAGCCCGTTGGCAGCTGAGCAGTTCTTC.

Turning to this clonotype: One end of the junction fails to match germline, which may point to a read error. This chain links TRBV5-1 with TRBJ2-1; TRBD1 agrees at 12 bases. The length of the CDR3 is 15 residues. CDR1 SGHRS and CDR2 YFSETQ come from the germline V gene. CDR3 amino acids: CTSSLGDRGRAEQFF. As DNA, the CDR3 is TGCACCAGCAGCTTGGGGGACAGGGGGCGCGCCGAGCAGTTCTTC.

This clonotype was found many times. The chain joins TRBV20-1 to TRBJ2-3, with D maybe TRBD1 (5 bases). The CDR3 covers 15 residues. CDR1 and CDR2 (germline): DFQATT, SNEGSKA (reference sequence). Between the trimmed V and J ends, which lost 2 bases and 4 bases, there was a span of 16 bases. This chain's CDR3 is CSARNSMEGADTQYF. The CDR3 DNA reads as TGCAGTGCTAGAAACTCCATGGAAGGGGCAGATACGCAGTATTTT.

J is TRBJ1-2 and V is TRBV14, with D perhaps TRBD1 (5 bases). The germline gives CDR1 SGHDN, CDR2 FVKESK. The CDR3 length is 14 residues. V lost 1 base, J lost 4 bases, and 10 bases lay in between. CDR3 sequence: CASSQGPGGYGYTF. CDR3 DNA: TGTGCCAGCAGCCAAGGACCGGGGGGCTATGGCTACACCTTC.

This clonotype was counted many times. The DNA of the CDR3 is TGTGCCAGCAGCCAAGCGGGAGGCACAGATACGCAGTATTTT. The encoded protein is CASSQAGGTDTQYF. The V gene is TRBV7-8, the J gene TRBJ2-3, with 8 bases identical to TRBD2. With 5 bases clipped from V and 1 base from J, the junction kept 2 bases outside the gene matches. The CDR3 consists of 14 residues. The germline V gene encodes CDR1 SGHVS and CDR2 FQNEAQ.

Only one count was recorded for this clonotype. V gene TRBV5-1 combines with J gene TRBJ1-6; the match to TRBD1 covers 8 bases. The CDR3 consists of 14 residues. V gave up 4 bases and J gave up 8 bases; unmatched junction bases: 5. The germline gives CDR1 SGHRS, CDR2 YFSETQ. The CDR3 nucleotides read TGCGCCAGCAGCACCAGGGGGCTGGATTCACCCCTCCACTTT. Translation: CASSTRGLDSPLHF.

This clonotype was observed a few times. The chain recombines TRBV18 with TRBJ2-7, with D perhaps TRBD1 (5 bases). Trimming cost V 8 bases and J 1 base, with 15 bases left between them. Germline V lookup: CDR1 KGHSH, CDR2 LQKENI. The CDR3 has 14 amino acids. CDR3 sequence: CASQPSAGSYEQYF. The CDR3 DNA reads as TGTGCCAGCCAACCCAGCGCAGGGTCCTACGAGCAGTACTTC.

CDR3: CASSYSFLQARASGANVLTF. The CDR3 DNA reads as TGTGCCAGCAGTTACTCGTTTCTGCAGGCTCGAGCCTCTGGGGCCAACGTCCTGACTTTC. The V and J genes are TRBV6-5 and TRBJ2-6, with D uncertain. Trimming stripped 0 bases from V and 0 bases from J, with 18 bases between. From germline, CDR1 is MNHEY and CDR2 SVGAGI. The CDR3 totals 20 residues.

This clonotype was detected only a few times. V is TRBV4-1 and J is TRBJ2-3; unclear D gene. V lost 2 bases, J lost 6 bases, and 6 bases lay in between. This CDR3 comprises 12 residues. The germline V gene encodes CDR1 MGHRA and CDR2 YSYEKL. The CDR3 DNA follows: TGCGCCAGCAGCCAACCGCGGGATACGCAGTATTTT. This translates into CASSQPRDTQYF.

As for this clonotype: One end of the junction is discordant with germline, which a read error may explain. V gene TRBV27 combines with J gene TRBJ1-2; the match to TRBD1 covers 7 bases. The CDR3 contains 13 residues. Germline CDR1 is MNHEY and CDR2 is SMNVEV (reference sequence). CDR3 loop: CTSTKQGRFGYTF. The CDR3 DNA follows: TGTACCAGCACTAAACAGGGGAGGTTTGGCTACACCTTC.

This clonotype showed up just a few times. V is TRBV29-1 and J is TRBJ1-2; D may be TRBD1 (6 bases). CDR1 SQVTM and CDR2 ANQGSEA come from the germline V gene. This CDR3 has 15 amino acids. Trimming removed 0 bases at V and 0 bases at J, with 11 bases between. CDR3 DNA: TGCAGCGTTGAAGAGGCAAGGGGGGCTAACTATGGCTACACCTTC. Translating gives CSVEEARGANYGYTF.

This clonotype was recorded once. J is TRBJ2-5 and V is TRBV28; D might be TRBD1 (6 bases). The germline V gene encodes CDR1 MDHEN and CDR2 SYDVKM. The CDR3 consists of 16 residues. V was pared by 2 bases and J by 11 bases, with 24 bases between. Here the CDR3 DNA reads TGTGCCAGCAGTTTAAATCTCGGGCAGGTAAAGGGGGAGCAGTACTTC. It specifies CASSLNLGQVKGEQYF. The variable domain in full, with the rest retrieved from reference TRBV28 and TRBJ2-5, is DVKVTQSSRYLVKRTGEKVFLECVQDMDHENMFWYRQDPGLGLRLIYFSYDVKMKEKGDIPEGYSVSREKKERFSLILESASTNQTSMYLCASSLNLGQVKGEQYFGPGTRLLVL.

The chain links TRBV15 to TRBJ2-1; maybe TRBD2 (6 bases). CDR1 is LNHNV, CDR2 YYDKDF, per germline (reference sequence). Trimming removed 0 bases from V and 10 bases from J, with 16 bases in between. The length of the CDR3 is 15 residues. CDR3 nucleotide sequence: TGTGCCACCAGCAGAGACGGCGGGACGTCGGAGGAGCAGTTCTTC. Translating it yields CATSRDGGTSEEQFF.

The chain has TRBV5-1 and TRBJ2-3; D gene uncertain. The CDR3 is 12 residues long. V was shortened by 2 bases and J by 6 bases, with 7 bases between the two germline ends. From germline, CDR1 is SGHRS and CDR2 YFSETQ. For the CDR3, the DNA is TGCGCCAGCAGCTTAAGCTATGATACGCAGTATTTT. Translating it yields CASSLSYDTQYF.

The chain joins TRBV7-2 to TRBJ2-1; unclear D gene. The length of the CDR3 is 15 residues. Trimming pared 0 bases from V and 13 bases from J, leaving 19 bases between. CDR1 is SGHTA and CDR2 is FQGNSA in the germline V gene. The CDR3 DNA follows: TGTGCCAGCAGCTTAGCGTACGGCTCCTACAATGTCCAGTTCTTC. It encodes CASSLAYGSYNVQFF.

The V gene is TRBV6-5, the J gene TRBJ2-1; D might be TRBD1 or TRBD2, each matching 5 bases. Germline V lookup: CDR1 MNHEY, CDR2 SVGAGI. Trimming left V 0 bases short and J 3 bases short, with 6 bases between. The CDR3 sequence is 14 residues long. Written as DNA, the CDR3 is TGTGCCAGCAGTTACTCTGGGGGCTACAATGAGCAGTTCTTC. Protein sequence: CASSYSGGYNEQFF.

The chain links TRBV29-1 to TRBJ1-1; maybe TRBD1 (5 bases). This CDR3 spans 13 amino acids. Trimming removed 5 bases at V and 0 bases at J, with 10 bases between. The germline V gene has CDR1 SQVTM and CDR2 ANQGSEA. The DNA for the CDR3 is TGCAGCGTTCGGGACCTGATGAACACTGAAGCTTTCTTT. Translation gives CSVRDLMNTEAFF. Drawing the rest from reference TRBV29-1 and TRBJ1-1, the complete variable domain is SAVISQKPSRDICQRGTSLTIQCQVDSQVTMMFWYRQQPGQSLTLIATANQGSEATYESGFVIDKFPISRPNLTFSTLTVSNMSPEDSSIYLCSVRDLMNTEAFFGQGTRLTVV.